The 22 T cell receptor beta chains reported below all come from one sample, sequenced in a study of shared T cell receptors in the human thymus listed by TCRdb under 2021. The library came from the immunoSEQ multiplex PCR assay. TCRdb retrieved this table from immuneACCESS and kept in-frame rearrangements only. Not all clones are present; in checked studies, unresolved V genes account for under half, and no reason is known for the remainder. This sample comprises 550,000 to 800,000 clones, approximately 85% of them detected only once. The ten biggest clones cover more than 0.008% of the sample. These data also formed part of another study, on human thymus T cells.

The sequenced sample consisted of thymocytes. These receptors were taken from a girl in the first two years of life with a congenital heart defect. Donor details come from another sample of the same person, matched by shared clones.

V usage is TRBV7-2 and J usage is TRBJ2-4; D remains ambiguous. The CDR3 consists of 16 residues. Trimming shortened V by 3 bases and J by 1 base, and 13 bases separated the two germline ends. CDR1 is SGHTA and CDR2 is FQGNSA in the germline V gene. DNA for the CDR3: TGTGCCAGCAGCTTCTATCCCCTACAGGCCAAAAACATTCAGTACTTC. Its translation: CASSFYPLQAKNIQYF. Looking up the rest from reference TRBV7-2 and TRBJ2-4 gives the full variable domain: GAGVSQSPSNKVTEKGKDVELRCDPISGHTALYWYRQSLGQGLEFLIYFQGNSAPDKSGLPSDRFSAERTGGSVSTLTIQRTQQEDSAVYLCASSFYPLQAKNIQYFGAGTRLSVL.

The sample holds one count of this clone. V and J are TRBV6-1 and TRBJ1-3; D gene unclear. Germline-derived CDR1 and CDR2 are MNHNS and SASEGT. CDR3 length: 13 amino acids. V was shortened by 8 bases and J by 1 base, with 9 bases between the two germline ends. The CDR3 sequence: CASVPRSGNTIYF. The CDR3 DNA is TGTGCCAGCGTCCCGAGATCTGGAAACACCATATATTTT.

The J gene is TRBJ2-1, the V gene TRBV7-2; 8 bases are shared with TRBD2. CDR3 length equals 16 residues. The V and J ends lost 5 bases and 6 bases, in that order; junction bases with no gene match: 12. CDR1 is SGHTA, CDR2 FQGNSA, per germline. In DNA form, the CDR3 reads TGTGCCAGCAGCCCCACGGCCGGGGGGGGCCCCAATGAGCAGTTCTTC. Translating gives CASSPTAGGGPNEQFF.

This clone showed up just once. The rearrangement joins TRBV5-4 to TRBJ2-2, with 11 bases aligning to TRBD2. V was clipped by 4 bases and J by 2 bases; unmatched bases: 7. Germline V lookup: CDR1 SGHNT, CDR2 YYREEE (reference sequence). The CDR3 has 17 amino acids. CDR3 loop: CASSGFLAGGNTGELFF. The CDR3, as DNA: TGTGCCAGCAGCGGCTTCCTAGCGGGGGGTAACACCGGGGAGCTGTTTTTT.

V and J are TRBV6-5 and TRBJ1-3; 7 nucleotides agree with TRBD1. V trimming: 7 bases; J trimming: 4 bases; junction bases outside the gene matches: 4. The CDR3 spans 13 residues. CDR1 is MNHEY, CDR2 SVGAGI, per germline. CDR3: CASTATGGNTIYF. CDR3 nucleotide sequence: TGTGCCAGCACCGCGACAGGGGGAAACACCATATATTTT.

The chain uses TRBV6-6 and TRBJ2-7; 7 positions agree with TRBD1. The CDR3 has 14 residues. V shed 6 bases, J shed 2 bases, and the junction held 7 bases outside the gene matches. CDR1 is MNHNY and CDR2 is SVGAGI in the germline V gene (reference sequence). The CDR3 sequence: CASSKRDRAYEQYF. DNA for the CDR3: TGTGCCAGCAGCAAAAGGGACAGAGCCTACGAGCAGTACTTC.

Comment on this clone: The same CDR3 arises from other DNA sequences in this sample as well. The chain links TRBV10-3 to TRBJ1-6; D possibly corresponds to TRBD1 (5 bases). Germline loops: CDR1 ENHRY, CDR2 SYGVKD. The CDR3 has 13 amino acids. V shed 8 bases and J shed 4 bases, with 9 bases lying between them. In DNA, the CDR3 is TGTGCCATCGCCAGGGTTTATAATTCACCCCTCCACTTT. This codes for CAIARVYNSPLHF.

The V and J genes are TRBV19 and TRBJ1-5; D is ambiguous. The ends were cut back, 3 bases at V and 0 bases at J, with 6 bases in the middle. The CDR3 contains 14 residues. Germline V gene data show CDR1 as LNHDA and CDR2 as SQIVND (reference sequence). The CDR3 DNA reads as TGTGCCAGTAGTATTCGCTATAGCAATCAGCCCCAGCATTTT. Its translation is CASSIRYSNQPQHF.

The gene calls are TRBV2 and TRBJ2-5; TRBD1 matches 10 bases. Germline V gene lookup returns CDR1 SNHLY and CDR2 FYNNEI. V trimming: 6 bases; J trimming: 9 bases; junction bases outside the gene matches: 7. The CDR3 runs to 13 residues. This chain's CDR3 is CASSGTGARAQYF. In nucleotides, the CDR3 is TGTGCCAGCAGCGGGACAGGGGCAAGGGCCCAGTACTTC.

This clone was recorded once. This rearrangement joins TRBV5-4 to TRBJ1-2; perhaps TRBD1 as D (6 bases). The CDR3 has 13 residues. Germline V lookup: CDR1 SGHNT, CDR2 YYREEE (reference sequence). The V end lost 0 bases, the J end lost 5 bases, and 8 bases lay between the germline ends. CDR3 in amino acids: CASSLEQGYGYTF. CDR3 coding DNA: TGTGCCAGCAGCTTGGAACAGGGTTATGGCTACACCTTC.

The gene calls are TRBV4-1 and TRBJ1-2; D is perhaps TRBD1 (6 bases). The V end was cut by 0 bases, the J end by 8 bases, with 22 bases between. This CDR3 comprises 17 residues. Germline V gene data show CDR1 as MGHRA and CDR2 as YSYEKL. CDR3 DNA sequence: TGCGCCAGCAGCCAAGATATACTCGGGCAGGGGAGCGGCGGCTACACCTTC. It yields the protein CASSQDILGQGSGGYTF.

The V and J genes are TRBV5-8 and TRBJ1-1; TRBD1 agrees at 7 bases. Trimming at V came to 1 base and at J to 6 bases, leaving 3 bases not matched to a gene. The length of the CDR3 is 13 residues. Germline lookup yields CDR1 SGHTS and CDR2 YDEGEE. The CDR3 region is CASSLRTGPEAFF. The CDR3 bases are TGTGCCAGCAGCTTGCGGACAGGACCTGAAGCTTTCTTT. The full variable domain, rest sourced from reference TRBV5-8 and TRBJ1-1, is EAGVTQSPTHLIKTRGQQATLRCSPISGHTSVYWYQQALGLGLQFLLWYDEGEERNRGNFPPRFSGRQFPNYSSELNVNALELEDSALYLCASSLRTGPEAFFGQGTRLTVV.

The chain links TRBV2 to TRBJ1-2, with 8 bases matching TRBD1. This CDR3 comprises 19 residues. Germline CDR1 and CDR2: SNHLY and FYNNEI. Trimming took 0 bases from V and 5 from J; bases not matched to a gene: 17. Written as DNA, the CDR3 is TGTGCCAGCAGTGAAGCCCGGACCGGGAGATCAGGGGGCGCATATGGCTACACCTTC. Its translation: CASSEARTGRSGGAYGYTF.

The rearrangement links TRBV5-5 to TRBJ1-1; D is possibly TRBD1 (5 bases). The CDR3 has 13 residues. Germline values: CDR1 SGHKS, CDR2 YYEKEE (reference sequence). V lost 4 bases, J lost 4 bases, and 11 bases lay in between. The chain's CDR3 is CASSTTTVTEAFF. The CDR3 DNA reads as TGTGCCAGCAGCACTACGACAGTCACTGAAGCTTTCTTT.

This chain connects TRBV9 to TRBJ1-1, with D perhaps matching TRBD1 (6 bases). V was shortened by 4 bases and J by 2 bases, with 12 bases between the two germline ends. The V gene's germline CDR1 is SGDLS and CDR2 YYNGEE. CDR3 length: 14 amino acids. The CDR3 spells CASSLAGVNTEAFF. The DNA for the CDR3 is TGTGCCAGCAGCCTGGCAGGGGTCAACACTGAAGCTTTCTTT.

The chain is built from TRBV7-8 and TRBJ1-1, with D hard to call. The V end was cut by 1 base, the J end by 4 bases, with 16 bases between. Germline V gene sequence: CDR1 SGHVS, CDR2 FQNEAQ. This CDR3 is built from 16 residues. This chain's CDR3 is CASSLVGFGVGTEAFF. CDR3 in DNA: TGTGCCAGCAGCTTAGTTGGATTCGGGGTGGGCACTGAAGCTTTCTTT.

The CDR3 region is CASSLGGTVIYEQYF. CDR3 nucleotides: TGTGCCAGCAGCTTGGGGGGGACAGTGATCTACGAGCAGTACTTC. The J gene is TRBJ2-7, the V gene TRBV5-4, with TRBD1 identical over 7 bases. V shed 0 bases and J 3 bases; nucleotides not matched to a gene: 6. The CDR3 covers 15 residues. Germline assignment: CDR1 SGHNT and CDR2 YYREEE (reference sequence).

The chain carries TRBV4-3 and TRBJ2-2; the match to TRBD1 covers 9 bases. V trimming: 0 bases; J trimming: 1 base; junction bases outside the gene matches: 6. In germline, CDR1 is LGHNA, CDR2 YSLEER. The CDR3 runs to 18 residues. The CDR3 protein is CASSQEFMGQGNTGELFF. The CDR3 nucleotides read TGCGCCAGCAGCCAAGAATTTATGGGACAGGGGAACACCGGGGAGCTGTTTTTT.

The chain uses TRBV29-1 and TRBJ2-1; TRBD1 might be the D (5 bases). V shed 4 bases and J shed 5 bases, with 15 bases lying between them. The germline CDR1 and CDR2 sequences are SQVTM and ANQGSEA. This CDR3 comprises 14 residues. The CDR3 DNA is TGCAGCGTTGGGGCAGGGCCAGGGCACAATGAGCAGTTCTTC. The encoded protein is CSVGAGPGHNEQFF.

V is TRBV5-6 and J is TRBJ1-2; D gene uncertain. Germline V gene sequence: CDR1 SGHDT, CDR2 YYEEEE. This CDR3 has 14 amino acids. V shed 2 bases and J shed 4 bases, with 12 bases lying between them. CDR3 nucleotides: TGTGCCAGCAGCTTAGAGGCGATGCTCTATGGCTACACCTTC. Protein sequence: CASSLEAMLYGYTF.

This rearrangement joins TRBV9 to TRBJ2-3; 10 positions match TRBD2. CDR1 and CDR2 (germline): SGDLS, YYNGEE. The length of the CDR3 is 17 residues. V lost 0 bases and J lost 2; bases outside the gene matches: 6. DNA of the CDR3: TGTGCCAGCAGCGTAGCACTCAGCGGGGGGGTCACAGATACGCAGTATTTT. Translating it yields CASSVALSGGVTDTQYF.

This chain uses TRBV2 with TRBJ2-1; 14 bases agree with TRBD2. The J segment lost 9 bases and the V segment lost 6 bases, leaving 7 bases of the junction unmatched. Germline CDR1 reads SNHLY; CDR2 reads FYNNEI. This CDR3 is 15 amino acids long. The CDR3 DNA reads TGTGCCAGCAGGGAGACTAGCGGGGGGGCGGGTGAGCAGTTCTTC. It is translated as CASRETSGGAGEQFF.